A selection of T cell receptor beta chains follows, all from one sample in a study of graft-versus-host responses after intestinal transplantation. The antigens of these receptors remain unknown. The assay was immunoSEQ multiplex PCR, and TCRdb's table has in-frame clones only and misses some. In the table there are roughly 81,000 clones, 80% to 85% of which are singletons. The sequencing used unstimulated CD4+ T cells sorted from spleen or lymph node cells, collected before intestinal transplant. The origin of the receptors is a human donor who received an intestinal transplant. Each CDR3 is given with its conserved first and last residue. A D gene is named only where the DNA matches it firmly. The size field is filled for only some rows; it gives once, few, many or a size class.

>TRBV5-1|TRBD1|TRBJ2-7|.
TGCGCCAGCAGCTTGGACGGGACAGGGGTTCGGGAGCAGTACTTC
CASSLDGTGVREQYF
>TRBV11-1|TRBD1|TRBJ1-6|.
TGTGCCAGCAGCTTACCAGGGGGTCTTTCACCCCTCCACTTT
CASSLPGGLSPLHF
>TRBV5-8|.|TRBJ2-2|.
TGTGCCAGCAGCTTATTTGGCGGCACCGGGGAGCTGTTTTTT
CASSLFGGTGELFF
>TRBV2|.|TRBJ1-1|.
TGTGCCAGCAGTGAAGCGCCAACCCTCCGGGGCACTGAAGCTTTCTTT
CASSEAPTLRGTEAFF
>TRBV28|.|TRBJ2-5|.
TGTGCCAGCCTCCCTGCGGGGCAGGCAGTAGGAGAGACCCAGTACTTC
CASLPAGQAVGETQYF
>TRBV5-6|TRBD1|TRBJ1-2|.
TGTGCCAGCAGCTTGCCAGGGGGCGCAAATGGCTACACCTTC
CASSLPGGANGYTF
>TRBV6-5|.|TRBJ2-3|.
TGTGTATCGTCGGTAGCGCCGCGTAGCACAGATACGCAGTATTTT
CVSSVAPRSTDTQYF
>TRBV9|.|TRBJ1-6|.
TGTGCCAGCAGCGTCAGTCTCGTTTCACCCCTCCACTTT
CASSVSLVSPLHF
>TRBV10-3|TRBD2|TRBJ2-2|.
TGTGCCATCCAATCGGGGGGAGGGACCGGGGAGCTGTTTTTT
CAIQSGGGTGELFF
>TRBV6-5|TRBD1|TRBJ1-6|few
TGTGCCAGCAGTGGACAGGGGGGCAATTCACCCCTCCACTTT
CASSGQGGNSPLHF
>TRBV30|.|TRBJ2-1|.
TGTGCCTGGAGTGTAGGGGGCTCCTACAATGAGCAGTTCTTC
CAWSVGGSYNEQFF
>TRBV5-1|.|TRBJ2-3|.
TGCGCCAGCAGCTTGGACTCGGGCACAGATACGCAGTATTTT
CASSLDSGTDTQYF
>TRBV28|TRBD2|TRBJ2-2|.
TGTGCCAGCAGCCGACTAGCGGCTAACACCGGGGAGCTGTTTTTT
CASSRLAANTGELFF
>TRBV30|.|TRBJ1-5|.
TGTGCCTGGAGGAACAAGGCAGGTCAGCCCCAGCATTTT
CAWRNKAGQPQHF
>TRBV5-1|.|TRBJ2-7|few
TGCGCCAGCAGCTTGGCCCAGGTCAGCGAGCAGTACTTC
CASSLAQVSEQYF
>TRBV6-6|.|TRBJ1-2|.
TGTGCCAGCAGTTACACCGACGGGGGAGGCGGCTACACCTTC
CASSYTDGGGGYTF
>TRBV6-5|TRBD1|TRBJ2-1|.
TGTGCCAGCAGTTACAGGGGGACAGGGGTGGCTGAGCAGTTCTTC
CASSYRGTGVAEQFF
>TRBV18|.|TRBJ1-1|.
TGTGCCAGCTCACCATTTTCAGCGGGGGAGACGGGGAAGCGGTATCATGTCTTT
CASSPFSAGETGKRYHVF
>TRBV5-4|TRBD2|TRBJ2-5|.
TGTGCCAGCAGCACCGGGACTAGCCCGTACCAAGAGACCCAGTACTTC
CASSTGTSPYQETQYF
>TRBV11-3|TRBD2|TRBJ2-1|.
TGTGCCAGCAGCTTAGACGGGGGGTCCTACAATGAGCAGTTCTTC
CASSLDGGSYNEQFF
>TRBV29-1|TRBD2|TRBJ2-5|.
TGCAGCGTTGAAGAGGGACTAGCGGGGGGGGGAGGAGAGACCCAGTACTTC
CSVEEGLAGGGGETQYF
>TRBV4-1|TRBD2|TRBJ2-2|.
TGCGCCAGCAGCCGTCCTCTTTTAGCGGGGGGACGAACCGGGGAGCTGTTTTTT
CASSRPLLAGGRTGELFF
>TRBV6-6|TRBD1|TRBJ2-1|.
TGTGCCAGCGTCACCCGGGACAGGGCGATCAATGAGCAGTTCTTC
CASVTRDRAINEQFF
>TRBV2|TRBD2|TRBJ2-1|.
TGTGCCAGCAGGGAAAGGGCGCTCATAGCGGGAGGGCCCAATGAGCAGTTCTTC
CASRERALIAGGPNEQFF
>TRBV7-3|.|TRBJ2-3|.
TGTGCCAGCAGCCCGGCGGGGGCTAGTAGCACAGATACGCAGTATTTT
CASSPAGASSTDTQYF
>TRBV18|TRBD2|TRBJ2-1|.
TGTGCCAGCTCACCCCCAAGCGGGGGATCCTACAATGAGCAGTTCTTC
CASSPPSGGSYNEQFF
>TRBV14|.|TRBJ1-3|few
TGTGCCAGCAGCCCAGGGCCGAACAGGGGAAACACCATATATTTT
CASSPGPNRGNTIYF
>TRBV7-3|.|TRBJ1-2|.
TGTGCCAGCAGCCCGGAGTCCGGCTATGGCTACACCTTC
CASSPESGYGYTF
>TRBV18|TRBD1|TRBJ2-7|.
TGTGCCAGCTCAACACAGGGGGCGCGATCGAAGTATCCCTACGAGCAGTACTTC
CASSTQGARSKYPYEQYF